Included here is one T cell receptor (beta chain) sequence, with context. The record originates from a study of patients and donors after allogeneic stem cell transplantation. TCRdb recomputed calls from the RT-PCR reads with MiXCR, one row per CDR3 protein. The sample includes some 200,000 distinct CDR3 sequences, around two fifths of them seen just once. Germline V gene sequence: CDR1 SGHRS, CDR2 YFSETQ. The CDR3 totals 18 residues. Trimming took 1 base from V and 4 from J; bases not matched to a gene: 7. The sequencing input was blood, either unsorted or a sorted T cell fraction (not recorded which). The chain has TRBV5-1 and TRBJ2-2; 13 bases are a match to TRBD2. The clonotype comes from a human donor who was either an allogeneic HSCT recipient or a stem cell or donor lymphocyte infusion donor (not recorded which). It is not recorded whose cells these are; they may come from a transplant donor. In DNA, the CDR3 is TGCGCCAGCAGCTTGTTGGGACTAGCGGGGATAGGCACCGGGGAGCTGTTTTTT. Translated, it gives CASSLLGLAGIGTGELFF.